These 17 T cell receptor beta chains were sequenced from one sample in a study of PD-1 blockade in classical Hodgkin lymphoma. Time point described: cycle 4 day 1 (C4D1), after more than five weeks of nivolumab. Following autologous stem cell transplantation, relapse occurred in every patient, and exposure to brentuximab vedotin varied. Using immunoSEQ multiplex PCR, the repertoire was profiled, and TCRdb retains in-frame clones only, with some absent. In the table there are about 7,200 clones, around four fifths of which are singletons. The sample was peripheral blood mononuclear cells (PBMCs), taken before the fourth cycle of nivolumab. The origin of the receptors is a human donor with classical Hodgkin lymphoma.

This chain joins TRBV6-5 and TRBJ2-5; TRBD1 matches 7 bases. V shed 8 bases, J shed 5 bases, and the junction held 8 bases outside the gene matches. CDR1 and CDR2 (germline): MNHEY, SVGAGI. The CDR3 spans 13 residues. The CDR3 is CASRRTGDETQYF. Written as DNA, the CDR3 is TGTGCCAGCCGGAGGACAGGTGACGAGACCCAGTACTTC.

V gene TRBV5-1 combines with J gene TRBJ2-1; D possibly corresponds to TRBD2 (5 bases). Germline V gene data show CDR1 as SGHRS and CDR2 as YFSETQ. This CDR3 spans 16 amino acids. Trimming pared 1 base from V and 0 bases from J, leaving 11 bases between. In nucleotides, the CDR3 is TGCGCCAGCAGCTTGAATGAAGGGAGCTCCTACAATGAGCAGTTCTTC. It codes for CASSLNEGSSYNEQFF.

A remark on this clone: At one end the junction does not follow the germline gene, possibly because of a read error. The J gene is TRBJ1-1, the V gene TRBV18, with D possibly being TRBD1 (6 bases). The CDR3 contains 16 residues. CDR1 KGHSH and CDR2 LQKENI come from the germline V gene. CDR3 in amino acids: CASLPGDGGLNTEAFF. The CDR3 DNA sequence: TGTGCCAGCTTACCAGGGGATGGGGGGCTTAACACTGAAGCTTTCTTT. Drawing the rest from reference TRBV18 and TRBJ1-1, the complete variable domain is NAGVMQNPRHLVRRRGQEARLRCSPMKGHSHVYWYRQLPEEGLKFMVYLQKENIIDESGMPKERFSAEFPKEGPSILRIQQVVRGDSAAYFCASLPGDGGLNTEAFFGQGTRLTVV.

The chain joins TRBV18 to TRBJ2-7, with D possibly TRBD1 on 5 matching bases. Trimming shortened V by 4 bases and J by 9 bases, and 13 bases separated the two germline ends. There are 12 residues in the CDR3. Per germline, CDR1 KGHSH and CDR2 LQKENI. The CDR3 sequence is CASSLQAFGQYF. CDR3 nucleotides: TGTGCCAGCTCACTACAGGCTTTTGGGCAGTACTTC.

This clone is labeled medium-sized (0.01 to 0.1%). The rearrangement joins TRBV4-3 to TRBJ2-2; D gene unclear. The V end lost 0 bases, the J end lost 7 bases, and 9 bases lay between the germline ends. Germline V gives CDR1 LGHNA, CDR2 YSLEER. The CDR3 totals 14 residues. The CDR3 DNA sequence: TGCGCCAGCAGCCAAGATTTCAACGGCGGGGAGCTGTTTTTT. Translating gives CASSQDFNGGELFF.

Within the sample, this clone is medium-sized (0.01 to 0.1%). The same CDR3 is also encoded by other DNA sequences in this sample. J is TRBJ2-7 and V is TRBV4-3, with D possibly TRBD1 on 7 matching bases. V lost 0 bases and J lost 2, with 14 bases in between. Germline CDR1 reads LGHNA; CDR2 reads YSLEER. The CDR3 has 16 residues. CDR3: CASSQDLAGGTYEQYF. The CDR3, as DNA: TGCGCCAGCAGCCAAGATTTGGCAGGGGGGACCTACGAGCAGTACTTC.

The chain couples TRBV9 to TRBJ2-2; D uncertain. The CDR3 totals 12 residues. Per germline, CDR1 SGDLS and CDR2 YYNGEE. Trimming stripped 7 bases from V and 2 bases from J, with 6 bases between. The CDR3 loop reads CASRQNTGELFF. For the CDR3, the DNA is TGTGCCAGCCGACAAAACACCGGGGAGCTGTTTTTT.

This chain connects TRBV7-9 to TRBJ2-1; D perhaps matches TRBD2 (6 bases). CDR1 is SEHNR, CDR2 FQNEAQ, per germline (reference sequence). This CDR3 comprises 15 residues. V dropped 2 bases and J dropped 3 bases, with 11 bases sitting between them. CDR3 loop: CASSLRAGIYNEQFF. In DNA, the CDR3 is TGTGCCAGCAGCTTAAGGGCGGGGATCTACAATGAGCAGTTCTTC. The entire variable domain, with the rest obtained from reference TRBV7-9 and TRBJ2-1, is as follows: DTGVSQNPRHKITKRGQNVTFRCDPISEHNRLYWYRQTLGQGPEFLTYFQNEAQLEKSRLLSDRFSAERPKGSFSTLEIQRTEQGDSAMYLCASSLRAGIYNEQFFGPGTRLTVL.

This clone was detected only a few times. V is TRBV7-9 and J is TRBJ1-1; 9 bases align to TRBD1. After removal of 4 bases from V and 6 bases from J, the junction contained 6 bases not matched to a gene. The CDR3 runs to 14 residues. Germline V gene lookup returns CDR1 SEHNR and CDR2 FQNEAQ (reference sequence). The CDR3 DNA reads as TGTGCCAGCAGCTCGGGACAGGGAGGCCCTGAAGCTTTCTTT. Its translation is CASSSGQGGPEAFF.

V and J are TRBV4-1 and TRBJ1-1; 8 bases map to TRBD1. The germline CDR1 and CDR2 sequences are MGHRA and YSYEKL. The CDR3 covers 14 residues. V gave up 3 bases and J gave up 10 bases; unmatched junction bases: 10. The CDR3 loop is CASSHQGATVGAFF. The DNA for the CDR3 is TGCGCCAGCAGCCATCAGGGGGCAACGGTTGGAGCTTTCTTT.

In this sample, this clone turned up once. The rearrangement uses TRBV6-5 and TRBJ2-3, with 11 nucleotides matching TRBD2. Germline-derived CDR1 and CDR2 are MNHEY and SVGAGI. After removal of 5 bases from V and 1 base from J, the junction contained 2 bases not matched to a gene. The CDR3 is made up of 15 amino acids. CDR3 in DNA: TGTGCCAGCAGTATACTAGCGGGGGGCACAGATACGCAGTATTTT. It encodes CASSILAGGTDTQYF.

The chain couples TRBV7-2 to TRBJ1-3; possibly TRBD1 for D (6 bases). Germline-derived CDR1 and CDR2 are SGHTA and FQGNSA. Trimming shortened V by 4 bases and J by 0 bases, and 13 bases separated the two germline ends. The CDR3 is 16 amino acids. The CDR3 protein is CASSSWTAHSGNTIYF. The CDR3 DNA is TGTGCCAGCAGCTCATGGACAGCCCACTCTGGAAACACCATATATTTT.

J is TRBJ1-1 and V is TRBV7-2, with a weak D call TRBD1 (5 bases). Trimming took off 5 bases at V and 5 bases at J, with 12 bases between the two ends. CDR1 and CDR2 from the germline V gene are SGHTA and FQGNSA. The CDR3 loop spans 13 amino acids. CDR3 residues: CASSRDGLTEAFF. The CDR3 coding sequence is TGTGCCAGCAGCCGGGACGGGCTTACTGAAGCTTTCTTT.

This chain's CDR3 is CASSPGQINEKLFF. The CDR3 bases are TGTGCCAGCAGCCCGGGGCAGATTAATGAAAAACTGTTTTTT. The J gene is TRBJ1-4, the V gene TRBV7-9; tentative D call: TRBD1 (5 bases). The CDR3 loop spans 14 amino acids. Trimming left V 5 bases short and J 4 bases short, with 11 bases between. Germline V lookup: CDR1 SEHNR, CDR2 FQNEAQ (reference sequence).

V and J are TRBV10-3 and TRBJ2-3; D is possibly TRBD1 (6 bases). In germline, CDR1 is ENHRY, CDR2 SYGVKD. The V end was cut by 4 bases, the J end by 3 bases, with 17 bases between. This CDR3 is 16 amino acids long. The CDR3 DNA is TGTGCCATCAGTGGCAGCAATCTGAGGGGGACAGATACGCAGTATTTT. It yields the protein CAISGSNLRGTDTQYF.

The J gene is TRBJ2-2, the V gene TRBV6-1; no clear D gene. CDR3 length equals 16 residues. Trimming stripped 4 bases from V and 2 bases from J, with 14 bases between. CDR1 MNHNS and CDR2 SASEGT come from the germline V gene. The CDR3 DNA is TGTGCCAGCAGTGCCCCCCGGGCAGTAAACACCGGGGAGCTGTTTTTT. Amino acid sequence: CASSAPRAVNTGELFF.

The rearrangement links TRBV5-6 to TRBJ2-7; D gene unclear. This CDR3 has 16 residues. Trimming removed 0 bases from V and 5 bases from J, with 18 bases in between. Germline V lookup: CDR1 SGHDT, CDR2 YYEEEE. The CDR3: CASSLEGIPTRNEQYF. CDR3 nucleotide sequence: TGTGCCAGCAGCTTGGAGGGCATACCGACCCGAAACGAGCAGTACTTC.